These T cell receptor beta chains were read from a single sample in a study of spatial heterogeneity in lung cancer. TCRdb passed the 5' RACE reads through MiXCR, listing each CDR3 protein once. The sample lists approximately 18,000 distinct CDR3 sequences; 5.5% to 6% were seen once. The sequenced sample was lung tumor tissue, obtained at surgery. The receptors stem from a female donor with early-stage non-small cell lung cancer. Each CDR3 is given with its conserved first and last residue. A D gene is named only where the DNA matches it firmly. Clone size is given as once, few, many, or a class for an expanded clone.

many | 13 | TRBJ2-7 | . | TRBV7-2 | TGTGCCAGCAGCTCCAGGAGCTCCTACGAGCAGTACTTC | CASSSRSSYEQYF
many | 14 | TRBJ2-1 | TRBD2 | TRBV11-2 | TGTGCCAGCAGCCGGGACTACCAGAGCAATGAGCAGTTCTTC | CASSRDYQSNEQFF
many | 15 | TRBJ2-2 | . | TRBV7-9 | TGTGCCAGCAGCTCCGTCCCCGCCGACACCGGGGAGCTGTTTTTT | CASSSVPADTGELFF
many | 15 | TRBJ2-4 | . | TRBV6-5 | TGTGCCAGCAGCCCCGGTGCCGGAACCAAAAACATTCAGTACTTC | CASSPGAGTKNIQYF
medium-sized | 15 | TRBJ2-2 | TRBD2 | TRBV7-9 | TGTGCCAGCAGCACGAGCGGGAGGCACACCGGGGAGCTGTTTTTT | CASSTSGRHTGELFF
medium-sized | 12 | TRBJ2-5 | . | TRBV30 | TGTGCCTGGGAGACGGGAGTGAAGACCCAGTACTTC | CAWETGVKTQYF
many | 17 | TRBJ2-2 | TRBD1 | TRBV24-1 | TGTGCCACCAGTGATTTGCCCCGGGACAGCCCAACCGGGGAGCTGTTTTTT | CATSDLPRDSPTGELFF
medium-sized | 14 | TRBJ2-1 | . | TRBV11-1 | TGTGCCAGCAGCTTAGTTGGCCTGCTAAATGAGCAGTTCTTC | CASSLVGLLNEQFF
many | 13 | TRBJ1-5 | . | TRBV6-1 | TGTGCCAGCAGTGAAGCGTGGGACCAGCCCCAGCATTTT | CASSEAWDQPQHF
few | 15 | TRBJ2-7 | . | TRBV5-1 | TGCGCCAGCAGCTTTTCTGAAGGGTCGGGATACGAGCAGTACTTC | CASSFSEGSGYEQYF
few | 12 | TRBJ2-7 | . | TRBV28 | TGTGCCACCCAAGCCCCGTCCTACGAGCAGTACTTC | CATQAPSYEQYF
many | 14 | TRBJ1-1 | . | TRBV27 | TGTGCCAGCGTTCCGACAGTAACGAACACTGAAGCTTTCTTT | CASVPTVTNTEAFF
large | 16 | TRBJ1-1 | . | TRBV15 | TGTGCCACCAGCAGAGGTCTAGCGGCTATGAACACTGAAGCTTTCTTT | CATSRGLAAMNTEAFF
many | 15 | TRBJ2-7 | . | TRBV2 | TGTGCCAGCACCCCAGGGGACGTTCTCCCGGGCGAGCAGTACTTC | CASTPGDVLPGEQYF
many | 14 | TRBJ1-6 | TRBD1 | TRBV7-9 | TGTGCCAGCAGCTGGACAGGGGAGGACTCACCCCTCCACTTT | CASSWTGEDSPLHF
many | 13 | TRBJ1-3 | . | TRBV27 | TGTGCCAGCCCATCCCCCCGTGGAAACACCATATATTTT | CASPSPRGNTIYF